The TCR beta chain described here comes from a study of neurological immune-mediated disorders. Each CDR3 protein is one row after TCRdb ran MiXCR on the 5' RACE reads. Among roughly 56,000 distinct CDR3 sequences listed, about 3.3% were seen once. Trimming took off 0 bases at V and 7 bases at J, with 4 bases between the two ends. The CDR3 consists of 12 residues. In germline, CDR1 is ENHRY, CDR2 SYGVKD. General study points: The most TCR clonal expansion was seen in HTLV-1-associated myelopathy, and the least was seen in multiple sclerosis, which fell below healthy controls.

It was from 2 million PBMCs stored at -80 C that the unsorted libraries were obtained. This clonotype was seen at least ten times. What it binds is not known. This clonotype originated in an older woman with multiple sclerosis. Sequencing was done on a sample of PBMCs. V usage is TRBV10-3 and J usage is TRBJ1-5, with D uncertain. In nucleotides, the CDR3 is TGTGCCATCAGTGAGTCGAACCAGCCCCAGCATTTT. It encodes CAISESNQPQHF.